A few counts support the clone carrying this T cell receptor (beta chain). The antigen is not known. These data belong to a study of T cell repertoires in ileal Crohn's disease. About the research overall: Surgery for a complication: stricturing in approximately 60%, penetrating in approximately 40%.

Approximately 510 nanograms of biopsy DNA per sample underwent TCRB immunosequencing. Measured with immunoSEQ multiplex PCR; TCRdb has only the in-frame clones, and not every one. The data contain 5,500 to 9,000 clones, 70% of them singletons. The CDR3 is made up of 13 amino acids. V was shortened by 5 bases and J by 2 bases, with 9 bases between the two germline ends. In germline, CDR1 is SGHTA, CDR2 FQGNSA. Study conclusions and caveats: Sorted CD8 T cells held more high-frequency clones than CD4. Endoscopic recurrence occurred in every patient whose clonality exceeded 26.8%.

The receptor was derived from an adult with Crohn's disease. Material for sequencing was ileal tissue. V and J are TRBV7-2 and TRBJ2-5; TRBD2 might be the D (5 bases). The CDR3 DNA follows: TGTGCCAGCAGCCTAACTAGGCAAGAGACCCAGTACTTC. Protein: CASSLTRQETQYF.